A selection of T cell receptor beta chains follows, all from one sample in a study of blood T cell repertoires in COVID-19. Generated by immunoSEQ multiplex PCR, the TCRdb table keeps only in-frame clones and is missing some. The sample includes nearly 110,000 clones, 84% of them seen just once. Input material: peripheral blood. These receptors came from a human donor in a cohort sampled during active COVID-19. Both conserved end residues are trimmed from each CDR3.

v_gene,CDR3aa
TRBV11-3,ASSLVLGPGGYNEQF
TRBV2,ASRIEGTTYEQY
TRBV9,ASSVTDRGSGNTIY
TRBV10-2,ASNRGGTNTEAF
TRBV14,ASSGHYNSPLH
TRBV9,ASSGVGAPTDTQY
TRBV5-1,ASSLDSPTDTQY
TRBV9,ASSVEQGGWSPLH
TRBV3-1/TRBV3-2,ASSQDLLGRVEAF
TRBV6-6,AGFPGGARETQY
TRBV9,ASSVGQGAGNIQY
TRBV9,ASSVAVAHEQF
TRBV19,ASSIAQMNTEAF
TRBV27,ASRFGQGVRSPLH
TRBV6-1,ASSGSSGIVYNEQF
TRBV24-1,ATGTSGNNEQF
TRBV4-3,ASSLDWTGGANYGYT
TRBV7-3,ASSLTGSGGLRGEQF
TRBV2,ASREQGALPNTEAF
TRBV30,AWNRDNSPLH
TRBV6-2/TRBV6-3,ASSSHRVQETQY
TRBV13,ASSHRTGADTQY
TRBV7-3,ASSLGGSGRNNEQF
TRBV3-1/TRBV3-2,ASSQIGDRAYEQY
TRBV4-3,ASSQDVGLAGGELF
TRBV18,ASSPVPGHGNSYEQY
TRBV5-5,ASSRTGDYEQY
TRBV28,ASSLSGGRAPDTQY
TRBV11-3,ASRSSSGVPGELF
TRBV3-1/TRBV3-2,ASSQLAGGPADTQY
TRBV5-1,ASSPAGGRVDTQY
TRBV28,ASSFSPSGGGNQPQH
TRBV3-1/TRBV3-2,ASSSRGLAGTDTQY
TRBV27,ASSHNRDRGHEQY
TRBV2,ASNRQGASSYEQY
TRBV5-1,ASTISSGDYNEQF
TRBV3-1/TRBV3-2,ASSKASGRAQGEQY
TRBV18,ASSLPGLGFYEQY
TRBV7-2,ASSLRLSTDTQY
TRBV5-1,ASSLSRQEPNEQF
TRBV6-2/TRBV6-3,ASSYGQGSYNEQF
TRBV9,ASIGLIKAF
TRBV9,ASSVWQGNSPLH
TRBV11-2,ASSLGAMNTEAF
TRBV30,AWSRDTEKTQY
TRBV5-4,ASSRQGSGNTIY
TRBV7-2,ASSAHQGSNTGELF
TRBV29-1,SARDRASTDTQY
TRBV6-1,ASSELTGEGQPQH
TRBV7-9,ASRGNPGLAGYEQF
TRBV6-1,ASSETRGGTGRNEQF
TRBV5-1,ASSPGLAGENEQF
TRBV7-9,ASSRDTLMNTEAF